This passage covers 14 T cell receptor beta chains from one sample sequenced in a study of shared clonotypes between healthy human individuals. Clones were sequenced by immunoSEQ multiplex PCR, and TCRdb holds only the in-frame ones, with some missing. Seen here are under 600,000 clones, over 60% observed once, and the top ten hold 12%. Sequencing was performed on PBMCs. The origin of the receptors is a woman between 40 and 50 years old in good health. Some clones in this sample may be carry-over from other donors' samples.

This sequence joins TRBV30 and TRBJ2-3; TRBD2 matches at 7 bases. From germline, CDR1 is GTSNPN and CDR2 SVGIG (reference sequence). The CDR3 spans 14 residues. V shed 3 bases, J shed 4 bases, and the junction held 7 bases outside the gene matches. In nucleotides, the CDR3 is TGTGCCTGGAGGGACCCGGGGGGAGCAGATACGCAGTATTTT. It is translated as CAWRDPGGADTQYF.

The chain uses TRBV6-1 and TRBJ2-1; D gene uncertain. CDR1 is MNHNS and CDR2 is SASEGT in the germline V gene. The CDR3 extends over 12 amino acids. V lost 5 bases, J lost 4 bases, and 6 bases lay in between. The CDR3 reads CASSFGYNEQFF. The DNA of the CDR3 is TGTGCCAGCAGTTTCGGATACAATGAGCAGTTCTTC.

This clone was picked up a small number of times. The V gene is TRBV5-1, the J gene TRBJ1-4, with 9 bases matching TRBD1. This CDR3 region has 17 residues. Looked up from germline, CDR1 is SGHRS and CDR2 is YFSETQ. The junction had 14 bases not matched to a gene; V was cut back by 4 bases and J by 7 bases. The CDR3 DNA reads TGCGCCAGCAGCCTAGTCCCGGGACAGGGTGGAGGTGAAAAACTGTTTTTT. This encodes CASSLVPGQGGGEKLFF. Full variable domain (rest looked up from reference TRBV5-1 and TRBJ1-4): KAGVTQTPRYLIKTRGQQVTLSCSPISGHRSVSWYQQTPGQGLQFLFEYFSETQRNKGNFPGRFSGRQFSNSRSEMNVSTLELGDSALYLCASSLVPGQGGGEKLFFGSGTQLSVL.

This clone was seen only a few times. The rearrangement links TRBV7-3 to TRBJ2-1, with a weak D call TRBD2 (6 bases). Deletions cut 5 bases from V and 4 bases from J, with 15 bases between. This CDR3 region has 15 residues. CDR1 and CDR2 (germline): SGHTA, FQGTGA. The CDR3 DNA reads TGTGCCAGCAGCACAGGTGCTAGCGCGTACAATGAGCAGTTCTTC. Protein: CASSTGASAYNEQFF.

The CDR3, as DNA: TGTGCCAGCAGAGATAGGGGGGGCCAGGTTGAAAAACTGTTTTTT. Translating it yields CASRDRGGQVEKLFF. The rearrangement joins TRBV28 to TRBJ1-4, with a weak D call TRBD1 (6 bases). This CDR3 is 15 amino acids long. Germline V gives CDR1 MDHEN, CDR2 SYDVKM. Deletions cut 6 bases from V and 7 bases from J, with 18 bases between.

This chain uses TRBV6-5 with TRBJ2-7; the D gene is possibly TRBD1 (5 bases). CDR1 is MNHEY, CDR2 SVGAGI, per germline. V gave up 0 bases and J gave up 2 bases, with 14 bases separating them. The CDR3 totals 16 residues. The CDR3 loop is CASSYSGQGLAYEQYF. The CDR3 nucleotides read TGTGCCAGCAGTTACTCGGGGCAGGGTTTGGCCTACGAGCAGTACTTC.

The chain links TRBV29-1 to TRBJ2-5; D gene uncertain. There are 12 residues in the CDR3. Germline loops: CDR1 SQVTM, CDR2 ANQGSEA. Trimming removed 7 bases at V and 5 bases at J, with 14 bases between. CDR3 bases: TGCAGCGGGGCGAGCCTGGGGGAGACCCAGTACTTC. Its protein is CSGASLGETQYF.

The chain combines TRBV6-1 with TRBJ1-2, with a weak D call TRBD1 (6 bases). V was clipped by 0 bases and J by 3 bases, with 11 bases between them. The CDR3 totals 15 residues. Germline V lookup: CDR1 MNHNS, CDR2 SASEGT. The CDR3 DNA reads TGTGCCAGCAGTGAAGCGGGAACAGGGCACTATGGCTACACCTTC. It specifies CASSEAGTGHYGYTF.

The chain employs TRBV7-3 and TRBJ2-3, with TRBD1 matching 7 bases. Germline V gene data show CDR1 as SGHTA and CDR2 as FQGTGA. The J segment lost 2 bases and the V segment lost 5 bases, leaving 7 bases of the junction unmatched. The CDR3 is 15 residues long. The CDR3 protein is CASSQQGFATDTQYF. As DNA, the CDR3 is TGTGCCAGCAGCCAACAGGGGTTCGCCACAGATACGCAGTATTTT.

This chain links TRBV7-3 with TRBJ1-5; D remains ambiguous. This CDR3 has 13 amino acids. V lost 5 bases and J lost 4, with 9 bases in between. From germline, CDR1 is SGHTA and CDR2 FQGTGA. The CDR3 protein is CASSKDGNQPQHF. CDR3 in DNA: TGTGCCAGCAGCAAGGACGGTAATCAGCCCCAGCATTTT.

The chain joins TRBV5-4 to TRBJ1-4, with a possible D match to TRBD1 (5 bases). Germline V gene lookup returns CDR1 SGHNT and CDR2 YYREEE (reference sequence). V lost 0 bases and J lost 5, with 5 bases in between. CDR3 length equals 13 residues. This chain's CDR3 is CASSLAGNEKLFF. The CDR3 DNA is TGTGCCAGCAGCTTGGCAGGGAATGAAAAACTGTTTTTT.

This chain joins TRBV27 and TRBJ2-3; 7 nucleotides align to TRBD2. The V and J ends lost 1 base and 10 bases, in that order; junction bases with no gene match: 8. CDR3 length: 14 residues. The germline CDR1 and CDR2 sequences are MNHEY and SMNVEV (reference sequence). CDR3 sequence (DNA): TGTGCCAGCAGTTTATGGGGGGAGGGCAGCGCGCAGTATTTT. This gives the protein CASSLWGEGSAQYF.

This sequence joins TRBV11-2 and TRBJ2-1, with 7 positions matching TRBD2. The CDR3 has 16 residues. Trimming removed 0 bases from V and 7 bases from J; junction bases left unmatched: 9. Germline CDR1 is SGHAT and CDR2 is FQNNGV. The CDR3 DNA sequence: TGTGCCAGCAGCTTAGAACTAGCGCCTAAGGGGAATGAGCAGTTCTTC. Its protein product is CASSLELAPKGNEQFF.

This clone appeared once. The gene calls are TRBV5-4 and TRBJ2-5, with TRBD1 matching over 11 bases. This CDR3 is 15 amino acids long. CDR1 and CDR2 from the germline V gene are SGHNT and YYREEE (reference sequence). The J segment lost 2 bases and the V segment lost 5 bases, leaving 5 bases of the junction unmatched. In DNA form, the CDR3 reads TGTGCCAGCAGTGCGGGACAGGGGGTTCAAGAGACCCAGTACTTC. Protein: CASSAGQGVQETQYF. The full variable domain, its missing parts supplied by reference TRBV5-4 and TRBJ2-5, is ETGVTQSPTHLIKTRGQQVTLRCSSQSGHNTVSWYQQALGQGPQFIFQYYREEENGRGNFPPRFSGLQFPNYSSELNVNALELDDSALYLCASSAGQGVQETQYFGPGTRLLVL.